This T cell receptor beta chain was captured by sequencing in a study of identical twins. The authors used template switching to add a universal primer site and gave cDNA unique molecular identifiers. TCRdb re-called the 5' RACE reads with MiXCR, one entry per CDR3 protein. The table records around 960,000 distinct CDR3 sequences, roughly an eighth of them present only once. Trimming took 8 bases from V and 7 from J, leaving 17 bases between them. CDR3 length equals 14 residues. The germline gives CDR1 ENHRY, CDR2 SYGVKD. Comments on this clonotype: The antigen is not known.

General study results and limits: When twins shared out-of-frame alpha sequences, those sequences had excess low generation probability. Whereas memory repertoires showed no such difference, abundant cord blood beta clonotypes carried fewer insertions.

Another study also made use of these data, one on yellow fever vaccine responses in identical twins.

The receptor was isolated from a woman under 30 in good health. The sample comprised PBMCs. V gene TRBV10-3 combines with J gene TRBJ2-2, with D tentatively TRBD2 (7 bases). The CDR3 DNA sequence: TGTGCCATCGGTTTTGGGGGGGCCGTCGGGGAGCTGTTTTTT. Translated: CAIGFGGAVGELFF.